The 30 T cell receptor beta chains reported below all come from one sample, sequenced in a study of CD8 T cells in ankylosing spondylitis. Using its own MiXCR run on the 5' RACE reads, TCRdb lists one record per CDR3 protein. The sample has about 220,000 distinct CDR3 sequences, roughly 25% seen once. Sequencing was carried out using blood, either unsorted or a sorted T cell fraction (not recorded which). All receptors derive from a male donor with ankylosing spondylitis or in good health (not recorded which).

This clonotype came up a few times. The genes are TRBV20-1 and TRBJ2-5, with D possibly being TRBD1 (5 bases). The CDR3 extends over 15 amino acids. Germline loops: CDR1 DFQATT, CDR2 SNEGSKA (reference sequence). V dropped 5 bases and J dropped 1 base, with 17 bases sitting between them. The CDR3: CSADADGQGQETQYF. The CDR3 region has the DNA TGCAGTGCTGACGCGGACGGTCAGGGCCAAGAGACCCAGTACTTC.

CDR3 sequence reads: CASRGDRGLGYTF. DNA of the CDR3: TGTGCCAGTAGAGGAGACCGGGGTCTTGGCTACACCTTC. The chain recombines TRBV12-3 or TRBV12-4 with TRBJ1-2; D is unresolved. V was clipped by 9 bases and J by 7 bases, with 18 bases between them. The CDR3 has 13 residues.

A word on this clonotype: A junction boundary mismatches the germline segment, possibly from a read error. CDR3 region: CSARDGSSYNSPLHF. CDR3 nucleotides: TGCAGTGCGAGAGACGGTAGCTCCTATAATTCACCCCTCCACTTT. This chain links TRBV20-1 with TRBJ1-6; D uncertain. Germline V gene sequence: CDR1 DFQATT, CDR2 SNEGSKA (reference sequence). The CDR3 has 15 amino acids.

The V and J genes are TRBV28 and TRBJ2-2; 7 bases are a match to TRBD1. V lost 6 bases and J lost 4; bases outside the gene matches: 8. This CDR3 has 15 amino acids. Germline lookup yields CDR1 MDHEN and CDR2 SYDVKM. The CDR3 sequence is CASREDRAVTGELFF. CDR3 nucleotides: TGTGCCAGCAGAGAAGACAGGGCGGTCACCGGGGAGCTGTTTTTT.

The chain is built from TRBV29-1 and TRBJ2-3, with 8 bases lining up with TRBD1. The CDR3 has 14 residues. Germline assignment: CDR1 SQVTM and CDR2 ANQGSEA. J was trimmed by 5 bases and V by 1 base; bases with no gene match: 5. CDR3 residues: CSVEVDRVVDTQYF. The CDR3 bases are TGCAGCGTTGAAGTGGACAGGGTTGTAGATACGCAGTATTTT.

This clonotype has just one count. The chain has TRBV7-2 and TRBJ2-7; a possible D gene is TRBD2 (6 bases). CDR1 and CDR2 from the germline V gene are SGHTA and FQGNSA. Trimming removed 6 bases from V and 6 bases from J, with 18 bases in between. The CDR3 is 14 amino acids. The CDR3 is CASSPREAGSEQYF. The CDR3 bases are TGTGCCAGCAGTCCACGTGAAGCGGGTTCCGAGCAGTACTTC.

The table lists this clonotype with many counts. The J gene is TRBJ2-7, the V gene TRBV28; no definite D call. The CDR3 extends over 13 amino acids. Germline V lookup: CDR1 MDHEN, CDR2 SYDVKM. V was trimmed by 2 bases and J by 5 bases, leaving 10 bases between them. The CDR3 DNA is TGTGCCAGCAGTTTACCCCATCGGGACGAGCAGTACTTC. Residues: CASSLPHRDEQYF.

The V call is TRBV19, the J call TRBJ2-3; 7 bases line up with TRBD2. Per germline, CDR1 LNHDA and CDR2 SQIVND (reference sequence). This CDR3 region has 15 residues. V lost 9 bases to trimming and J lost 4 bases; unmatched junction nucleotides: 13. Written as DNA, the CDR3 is TGTGCCAGCAGAAGCGGGGAGGGCCGGGCAGATACGCAGTATTTT. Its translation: CASRSGEGRADTQYF.

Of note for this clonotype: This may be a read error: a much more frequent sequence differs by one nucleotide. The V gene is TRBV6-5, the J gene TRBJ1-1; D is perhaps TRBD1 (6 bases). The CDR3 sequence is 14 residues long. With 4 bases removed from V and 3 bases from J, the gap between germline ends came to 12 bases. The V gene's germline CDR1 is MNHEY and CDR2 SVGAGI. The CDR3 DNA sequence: TGTGCCAGCAGTTGCTCGGGGGCCGACACTGAAGCTTTCTTT. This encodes CASSCSGADTEAFF.

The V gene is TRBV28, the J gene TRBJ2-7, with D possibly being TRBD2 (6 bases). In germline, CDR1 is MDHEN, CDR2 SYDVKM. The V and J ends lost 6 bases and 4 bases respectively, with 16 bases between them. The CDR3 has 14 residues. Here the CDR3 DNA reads TGTGCCAGCAGGTCCGGCGGAGGGATTTACGAGCAGTACTTC. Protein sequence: CASRSGGGIYEQYF. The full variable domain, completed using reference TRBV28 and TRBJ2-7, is DVKVTQSSRYLVKRTGEKVFLECVQDMDHENMFWYRQDPGLGLRLIYFSYDVKMKEKGDIPEGYSVSREKKERFSLILESASTNQTSMYLCASRSGGGIYEQYFGPGTRLTVT.

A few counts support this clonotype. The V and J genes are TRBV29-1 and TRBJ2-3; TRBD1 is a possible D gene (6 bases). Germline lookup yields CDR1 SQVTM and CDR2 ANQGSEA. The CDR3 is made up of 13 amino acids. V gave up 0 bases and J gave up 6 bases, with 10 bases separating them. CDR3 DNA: TGCAGCGTTGAAGATCGACAGGCGGATACGCAGTATTTT. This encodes CSVEDRQADTQYF.

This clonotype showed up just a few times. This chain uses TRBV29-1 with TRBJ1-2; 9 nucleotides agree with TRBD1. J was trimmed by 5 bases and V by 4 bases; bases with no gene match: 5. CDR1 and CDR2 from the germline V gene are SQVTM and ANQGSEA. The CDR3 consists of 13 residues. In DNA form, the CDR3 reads TGCAGCGTTGGACAGGGGGATTGGTATGGCTACACCTTC. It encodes CSVGQGDWYGYTF. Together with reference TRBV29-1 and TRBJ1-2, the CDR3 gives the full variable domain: SAVISQKPSRDICQRGTSLTIQCQVDSQVTMMFWYRQQPGQSLTLIATANQGSEATYESGFVIDKFPISRPNLTFSTLTVSNMSPEDSSIYLCSVGQGDWYGYTFGSGTRLTVV.

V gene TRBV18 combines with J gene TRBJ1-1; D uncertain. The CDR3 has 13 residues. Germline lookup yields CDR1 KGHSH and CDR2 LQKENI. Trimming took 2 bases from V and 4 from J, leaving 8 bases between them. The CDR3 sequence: CASSPTSGTEAFF. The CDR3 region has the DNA TGTGCCAGCTCACCAACGTCTGGCACTGAAGCTTTCTTT. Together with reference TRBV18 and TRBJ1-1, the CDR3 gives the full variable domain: NAGVMQNPRHLVRRRGQEARLRCSPMKGHSHVYWYRQLPEEGLKFMVYLQKENIIDESGMPKERFSAEFPKEGPSILRIQQVVRGDSAAYFCASSPTSGTEAFFGQGTRLTVV.

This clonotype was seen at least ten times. Written as DNA, the CDR3 is TGTGCCAGCAGCTCCGGGACTAGCGGGAGGACTGAGCAGTTCTTC. Protein sequence: CASSSGTSGRTEQFF. The genes are TRBV5-5 and TRBJ2-1, with TRBD2 matching over 15 bases. Germline V gives CDR1 SGHKS, CDR2 YYEKEE (reference sequence). CDR3 length equals 15 residues. V lost 3 bases and J lost 9; bases outside the gene matches: 4.

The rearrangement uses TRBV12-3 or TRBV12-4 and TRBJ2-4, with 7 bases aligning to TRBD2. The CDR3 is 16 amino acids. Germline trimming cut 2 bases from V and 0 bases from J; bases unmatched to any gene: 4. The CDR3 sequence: CASSLLSGVAKNIQYF. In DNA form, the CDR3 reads TGTGCCAGCAGTTTATTGAGCGGGGTAGCCAAAAACATTCAGTACTTC.

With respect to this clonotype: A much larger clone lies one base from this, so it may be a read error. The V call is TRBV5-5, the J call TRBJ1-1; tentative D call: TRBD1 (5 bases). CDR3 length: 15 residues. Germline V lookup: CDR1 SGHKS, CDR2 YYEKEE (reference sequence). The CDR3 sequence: CAGSVSGGFGTEAFF. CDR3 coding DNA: TGTGCCGGCAGCGTATCCGGGGGATTTGGCACTGAAGCTTTCTTT.

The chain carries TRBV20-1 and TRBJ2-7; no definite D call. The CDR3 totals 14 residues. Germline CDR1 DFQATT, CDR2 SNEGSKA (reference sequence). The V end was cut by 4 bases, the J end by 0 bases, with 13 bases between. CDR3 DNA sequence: TGCAGTGCTACCCCTCACGACTTCTCCTACGAGCAGTACTTC. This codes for CSATPHDFSYEQYF.

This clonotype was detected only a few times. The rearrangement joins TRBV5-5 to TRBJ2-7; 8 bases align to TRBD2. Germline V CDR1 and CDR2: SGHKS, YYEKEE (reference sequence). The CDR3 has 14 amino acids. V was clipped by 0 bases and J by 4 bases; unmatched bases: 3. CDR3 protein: CASSLAGGRYEQYF. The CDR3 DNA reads TGTGCCAGCAGCTTGGCGGGAGGGCGGTACGAGCAGTACTTC.

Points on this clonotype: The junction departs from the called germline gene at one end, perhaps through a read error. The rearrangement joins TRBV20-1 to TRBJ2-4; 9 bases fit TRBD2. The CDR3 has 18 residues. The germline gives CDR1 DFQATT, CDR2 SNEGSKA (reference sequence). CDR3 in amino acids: CSARDLTSGAPSKNIQYF. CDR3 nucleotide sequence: TGCAGTGCGAGAGACTTGACTAGCGGAGCCCCCTCCAAAAACATTCAGTACTTC.

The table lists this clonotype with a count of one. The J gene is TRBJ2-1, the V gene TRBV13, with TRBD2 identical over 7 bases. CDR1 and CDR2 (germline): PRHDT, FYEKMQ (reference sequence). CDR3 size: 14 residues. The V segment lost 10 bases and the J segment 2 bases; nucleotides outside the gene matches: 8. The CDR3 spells CATERGFTYNEQFF. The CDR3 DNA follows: TGTGCCACCGAGCGGGGCTTCACCTACAATGAGCAGTTCTTC. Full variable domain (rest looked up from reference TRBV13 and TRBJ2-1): AAGVIQSPRHLIKEKRETATLKCYPIPRHDTVYWYQQGPGQDPQFLISFYEKMQSDKGSIPDRFSAQQFSDYHSELNMSSLELGDSALYFCATERGFTYNEQFFGPGTRLTVL.

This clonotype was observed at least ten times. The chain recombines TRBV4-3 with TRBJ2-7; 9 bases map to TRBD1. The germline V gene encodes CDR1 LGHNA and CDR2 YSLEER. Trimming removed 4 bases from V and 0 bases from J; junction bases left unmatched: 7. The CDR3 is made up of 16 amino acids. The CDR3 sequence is CASSPGQGSLSYEQYF. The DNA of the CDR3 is TGCGCCAGCAGCCCCGGACAGGGGAGCCTCTCCTACGAGCAGTACTTC.

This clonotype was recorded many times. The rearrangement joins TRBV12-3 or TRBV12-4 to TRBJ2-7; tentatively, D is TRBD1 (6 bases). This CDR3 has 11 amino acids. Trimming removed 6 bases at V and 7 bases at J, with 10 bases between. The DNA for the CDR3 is TGTGCCAGCAGGACAGGAACAGAGCAGTACTTC. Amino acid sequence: CASRTGTEQYF.

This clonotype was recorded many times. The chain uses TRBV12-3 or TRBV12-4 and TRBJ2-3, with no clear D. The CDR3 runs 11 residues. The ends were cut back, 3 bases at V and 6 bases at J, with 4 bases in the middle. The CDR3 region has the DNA TGTGCCAGCAGTTTTAGGGATACGCAGTATTTT. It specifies CASSFRDTQYF.

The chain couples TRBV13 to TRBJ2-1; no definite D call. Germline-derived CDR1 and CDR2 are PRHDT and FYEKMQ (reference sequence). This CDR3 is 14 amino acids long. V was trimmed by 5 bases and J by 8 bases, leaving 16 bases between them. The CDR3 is CASSTPARNDEQFF. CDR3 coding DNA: TGTGCCAGCAGCACCCCCGCCCGTAATGATGAGCAGTTCTTC.

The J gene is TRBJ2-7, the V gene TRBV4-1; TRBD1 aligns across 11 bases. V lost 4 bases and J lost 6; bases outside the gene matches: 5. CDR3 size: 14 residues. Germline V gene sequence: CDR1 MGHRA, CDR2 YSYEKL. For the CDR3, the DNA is TGCGCCAGCAGCCCGGACAGGGGGCAGGGCGAGCAGTACTTC. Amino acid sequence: CASSPDRGQGEQYF.

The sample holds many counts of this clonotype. The CDR3 DNA sequence: TGTGCCAGCAGTTCGGACAGGGGCGGAAATGAGCAGTTCTTC. Protein: CASSSDRGGNEQFF. The chain employs TRBV12-3 or TRBV12-4 and TRBJ2-1; 9 bases line up with TRBD1. CDR3 length: 14 residues. V gave up 4 bases and J gave up 7 bases; unmatched junction bases: 5.

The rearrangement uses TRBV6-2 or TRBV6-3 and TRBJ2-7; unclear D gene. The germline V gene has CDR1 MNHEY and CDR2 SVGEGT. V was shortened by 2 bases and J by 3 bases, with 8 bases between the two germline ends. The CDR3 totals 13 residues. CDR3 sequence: CASSYLSVYEQYF. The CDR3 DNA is TGTGCCAGCAGTTACCTCAGCGTCTACGAGCAGTACTTC.

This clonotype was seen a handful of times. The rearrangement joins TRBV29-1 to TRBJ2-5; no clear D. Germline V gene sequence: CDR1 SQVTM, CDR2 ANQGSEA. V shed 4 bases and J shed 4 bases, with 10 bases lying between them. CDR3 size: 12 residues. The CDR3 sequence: CSVVSERETQYF. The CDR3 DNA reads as TGCAGCGTTGTGTCGGAGCGAGAGACCCAGTACTTC. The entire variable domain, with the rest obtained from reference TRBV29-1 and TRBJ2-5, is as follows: SAVISQKPSRDICQRGTSLTIQCQVDSQVTMMFWYRQQPGQSLTLIATANQGSEATYESGFVIDKFPISRPNLTFSTLTVSNMSPEDSSIYLCSVVSERETQYFGPGTRLLVL.

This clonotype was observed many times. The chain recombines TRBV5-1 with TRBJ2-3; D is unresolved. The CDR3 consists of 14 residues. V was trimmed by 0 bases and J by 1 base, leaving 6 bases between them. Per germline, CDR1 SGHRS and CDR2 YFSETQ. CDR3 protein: CASSLERGTDTQYF. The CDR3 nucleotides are TGCGCCAGCAGCTTGGAGCGAGGCACAGATACGCAGTATTTT.

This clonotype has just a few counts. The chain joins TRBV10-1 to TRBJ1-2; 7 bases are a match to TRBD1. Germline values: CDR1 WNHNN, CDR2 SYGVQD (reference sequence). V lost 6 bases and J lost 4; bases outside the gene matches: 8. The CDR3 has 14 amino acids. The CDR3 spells CASSSGQDRYGYTF. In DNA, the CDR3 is TGCGCCAGCAGCTCCGGACAGGACCGCTATGGCTACACCTTC.